This T cell receptor beta chain stems from a study of shared clonotypes between healthy human individuals. On this clone: Antigen specificity is unknown.

Profiled with immunoSEQ multiplex PCR; TCRdb holds only in-frame clones, not every one. This repertoire shows a few million clones, over 85% found once; its top ten account for about 0.41%. Findings and limits, study-wide: Deeper or shallower sequencing was expected to change how clonotypes are shared among donors.

The ends lost 2 bases at V and 0 bases at J; junction bases unmatched: 7. CDR3 size: 17 residues. The V gene's germline CDR1 is SNHLY and CDR2 FYNNEI. The sequencing sample was made of naive CD4+ T cells from PBMCs. The subset denotes: CD45RA+ positively selected. The rearrangement uses TRBV2 and TRBJ2-3; TRBD1 matches 8 bases. This TCR came from a young man in good health. Some clones in this sample may be carry-over from other donors' samples. The CDR3: CASSEQGAPASTDTQYF. CDR3 bases: TGTGCCAGCAGTGAACAGGGGGCTCCCGCTAGCACAGATACGCAGTATTTT.